The source of this T cell receptor beta chain is a study of Graves' ophthalmopathy and Graves' hyperthyroidism. Study-level results: The blood repertoire also included most expanded thyroid clonotypes above 0.001 frequency.

TCR beta CDR3 regions were amplified from RNA transcripts. The first-round RT-PCR employed HTBI primers together with the Qiagen OneStep RT-PCR kit. A multiplex PCR was then performed as the second round. TCRdb independently ran MiXCR on the multiplex PCR reads; one entry per CDR3 protein. The table has about 48,000 distinct CDR3 sequences, 50% seen once. V shed 4 bases and J shed 11 bases, with 0 bases lying between them. The CDR3 has 8 amino acids. Worth noting for this clonotype: Its specificity is not known.

Ophthalmopathic donors had moderate-to-severe activity, CAS ≥3 and NOSPECS ≥4, with disease that had lasted under 3 months. Patients were left out if they had other autoimmune diseases, uncontrolled infections, pregnancy or lactation. Around 10 ml of fresh blood yielded the PBMCs by density gradient. The receptor comes from an adult man with Graves' ophthalmopathy. The sample consisted of peripheral blood. The rearrangement uses TRBV12-3 or TRBV12-4 and TRBJ1-5; D remains unclear. The CDR3 region is CASSSQHF. The CDR3 coding sequence is TGTGCCAGCAGTTCCCAGCATTTT.